This is a list of T cell receptor beta chains from one sample in a study of blood T cell repertoires in COVID-19. Produced via immunoSEQ multiplex PCR; TCRdb's table is partial and in-frame only. The profile covers some 260,000 clones, with more than 75% appearing a single time and 0.99% taken by the ten largest. The sequenced material came from peripheral blood. Source of these receptors: a woman in her thirties or forties who had recovered from COVID-19. Both conserved end residues are part of each CDR3. D genes are given only for firm matches. Size values are once, few and many counts, or a class for expanded clones, and some rows have none.

cdr3_nt,cdr3_aa,j_call,v_call,d_call,clone_size
TGTGCCAGCAGCGGGACGGGGGGGACGACCTACAATGAGCAGTTCTTC,CASSGTGGTTYNEQFF,TRBJ2-1,TRBV9,TRBD2,-
TGTGCCAGCAGCCACCCCGGACAGGGCAACTATGGCTACACCTTC,CASSHPGQGNYGYTF,TRBJ1-2,TRBV14,TRBD1,-
TGTGCCAGCAGTCCGCGGACTTACAATGAGCAGTTCTTC,CASSPRTYNEQFF,TRBJ2-1,TRBV6-2/TRBV6-3,-,-
TGTGCCAGCAGCGTAGCCGGAGGGAATGAGCAGTTCTTC,CASSVAGGNEQFF,TRBJ2-1,TRBV9,-,-
TGTGCCAGCACCTTGCAGGGGGCCCCCTACGAGCAGTACTTC,CASTLQGAPYEQYF,TRBJ2-7,TRBV6-5,TRBD1,-
TGTGCCAGCACCCAGTGGGCTAGCGGACCTACCGGGGAGCTGTTTTTT,CASTQWASGPTGELFF,TRBJ2-2,TRBV7-2,TRBD2,-
TGCAGCGTTGGGGGGGGCCACAATGAGCAGTTCTTC,CSVGGGHNEQFF,TRBJ2-1,TRBV29-1,-,-
TGCGCCAGCAGCCAAGGAGGGGGGGCTAATGAAAAACTGTTTTTT,CASSQGGGANEKLFF,TRBJ1-4,TRBV4-3,-,-
TGTGCCAGCAGTTACGGCGGGGGGGGTCAGCCCCAGCATTTT,CASSYGGGGQPQHF,TRBJ1-5,TRBV6-5,-,-
TGCGCCAGCAGCTTGCTGGCTAGCGGGAGCGCAGATACGCAGTATTTT,CASSLLASGSADTQYF,TRBJ2-3,TRBV5-1,TRBD2,-
TGCGCCAGCAGCCCTGGGGGACTAGCGGGAGGGCCGGAGACCCAGTACTTC,CASSPGGLAGGPETQYF,TRBJ2-5,TRBV4-1,TRBD2,-
TGTGCCAGCAGCCGGGAGGCCTGGGGTGGCTACACCTTC,CASSREAWGGYTF,TRBJ1-2,TRBV7-9,-,-
TGCGCCAGCAGCCCCCGGCGGGGGCAGGGTGTAGGCTACACCTTC,CASSPRRGQGVGYTF,TRBJ1-2,TRBV5-1,-,-
TGTGCCAGCAGCCGGGCCGACAACTATGGCTACACCTTC,CASSRADNYGYTF,TRBJ1-2,TRBV14,-,-
TGTGCCAGCAGCCCACGGGACAGGGTGTCCGAGCAGTACTTC,CASSPRDRVSEQYF,TRBJ2-7,TRBV5-6,TRBD1,-
TGTGCCAGCTCAGAGACAGGCCCATATCAAGGCACCTTC,CASSETGPYQGTF,TRBJ1-2,TRBV18,-,-
TGTGCCAGTAGTTCCGGGACAACCTCGACCTACGAGCAGTACTTC,CASSSGTTSTYEQYF,TRBJ2-7,TRBV19,-,few
TGTGCCACCAGCAGAGATCGTGCAGGGAGGATGACGCATTTT,CATSRDRAGRMTHF,TRBJ1-5,TRBV15,-,-
TGTGCCAGTAGTATGCCAGGGGGCCACTATGGCTACACCTTC,CASSMPGGHYGYTF,TRBJ1-2,TRBV19,TRBD1,-
TGTGCCAGCAGAGCGCGGGAGGTCGGTGGAAAACTGTTTTTT,CASRAREVGGKLFF,TRBJ1-4,TRBV7-9,-,few
TGTGCCTGGAGTCCTACAGGGTATGAAAAACTGTTTTTT,CAWSPTGYEKLFF,TRBJ1-4,TRBV30,-,-
TGTGCCAGCAGCCAATCGAGACTAGCGGAGATCTCCTACAATGAGCAGTTCTTC,CASSQSRLAEISYNEQFF,TRBJ2-1,TRBV3-1/TRBV3-2,TRBD2,-
TGTGCCAGCCGCGACCGGGAGAGCTCCTATAATTCACCCCTCCACTTT,CASRDRESSYNSPLHF,TRBJ1-6,TRBV25-1,-,once
TGTGCCACCGAGGACAGGGGGCTGAACACTGAAGCTTTCTTT,CATEDRGLNTEAFF,TRBJ1-1,TRBV19,TRBD1,few
TGTGCCAGCAGCCTGTTAGCGGGTAGGAGCACAGATACGCAGTATTTT,CASSLLAGRSTDTQYF,TRBJ2-3,TRBV7-3,TRBD2,-
TGTGCCAGTAGAGAGGGTCATAGCAATCAGCCCCAGCATTTT,CASREGHSNQPQHF,TRBJ1-5,TRBV19,-,-
TGTGCCAGCAGCCTGCAAGGGGCCCCTACGAATGAGCAGTTCTTC,CASSLQGAPTNEQFF,TRBJ2-1,TRBV5-5,-,-
TGTGCCAGCAGCTTACGGGTAGGGGACACTGAAGCTTTCTTT,CASSLRVGDTEAFF,TRBJ1-1,TRBV7-9,-,-
TGTGCCAGCTCACCCGGGACTAGCGGCACAGATACGCAGTATTTT,CASSPGTSGTDTQYF,TRBJ2-3,TRBV18,TRBD2,-
TGTGCCACCAGCAAAGACACTGTGTCCGGGGAGCTGTTTTTT,CATSKDTVSGELFF,TRBJ2-2,TRBV15,-,-
TGTGCCAGCAGCCTAGGGGCTAGCGGGAGTTACGAGCAGTACTTC,CASSLGASGSYEQYF,TRBJ2-7,TRBV11-2,TRBD2,-
TGTGCCAGCAGTTCCCAGGGAGGGGATGGCTACACCTTC,CASSSQGGDGYTF,TRBJ1-2,TRBV6-2/TRBV6-3,-,-
TGTGCCACCAGCAGCTACAGTGGTGAGCAGTTCTTC,CATSSYSGEQFF,TRBJ2-1,TRBV15,-,-
TGCGCCAGCAGCACCGACAGGGCGGAGGGCTACACCTTC,CASSTDRAEGYTF,TRBJ1-2,TRBV5-1,TRBD1,-
TGTGCCAGCAGTGGGGGGCCGGGACAGGCGAACTATGGCTACACCTTC,CASSGGPGQANYGYTF,TRBJ1-2,TRBV2,TRBD1,-
TGCGCCAGCAGCCCGGGGGGGGGCTCTGGGGCCAACGTCCTGACTTTC,CASSPGGGSGANVLTF,TRBJ2-6,TRBV4-3,TRBD2,once
TGTGCCAGCAGCCCCGGGACTAGCGTCCTGGACATTCAGTACTTC,CASSPGTSVLDIQYF,TRBJ2-4,TRBV7-3,TRBD2,once
TGTGCCAGCAGTTCGCTCGGACCCGGGACAGGCTACAATGAGCAGTTCTTC,CASSSLGPGTGYNEQFF,TRBJ2-1,TRBV27,TRBD1,-
TGTGCCACCAGTGACGGAGTCTATGGCTACACCTTC,CATSDGVYGYTF,TRBJ1-2,TRBV24-1,-,-
TGTGCCAGCAGCTTAGTCGCCAGGTCGAACACTGAAGCTTTCTTT,CASSLVARSNTEAFF,TRBJ1-1,TRBV7-2,-,-
TGCGCCAGCAGCCAGGGGCAAAACACCGGGGAGCTGTTTTTT,CASSQGQNTGELFF,TRBJ2-2,TRBV4-1,-,-
TGTGCCAGCAGAGGAGGGGGCGCCGGGGCTGAAGCTTTCTTT,CASRGGGAGAEAFF,TRBJ1-1,TRBV6-6,TRBD1,-
TGTGCAAGTCGCCCCCGGGCGGGCAGCACAGATACGCAGTATTTT,CASRPRAGSTDTQYF,TRBJ2-3,TRBV12-2,-,-
TGTGCCACCAGTGACCCGCGGGGGGGCGGGAGCTCCTACAATGAGCAGTTCTTC,CATSDPRGGGSSYNEQFF,TRBJ2-1,TRBV24-1,TRBD2,-
TGTGCCAGCAGCCGGGACAGGGCCAAAAACATTCAGTACTTC,CASSRDRAKNIQYF,TRBJ2-4,TRBV7-2,TRBD1,once
TGTGCCAGCAGCTGGGGAGGCAATCAGCCCCAGCATTTT,CASSWGGNQPQHF,TRBJ1-5,TRBV12-3/TRBV12-4,-,-
TGTGCCAGCAGTCCCGGGCAGGGCGGTGAAAAACTGTTTTTT,CASSPGQGGEKLFF,TRBJ1-4,TRBV6-5,-,-
TGTGCCAGCAGCCGGGACAGGGGCGACTATGGCTACACCTTC,CASSRDRGDYGYTF,TRBJ1-2,TRBV2,TRBD1,-
TGTGCCAGCAGTTACGGGTCCGGGACCGGGGAGCTGTTTTTT,CASSYGSGTGELFF,TRBJ2-2,TRBV6-5,-,-
TGTGCCAGCAGCTTGGGGCGACCCCTCGGTCAGCCCCAGCATTTT,CASSLGRPLGQPQHF,TRBJ1-5,TRBV7-6,-,-
TGTGCCAGCAGTGACTCGGAGGATGAGCAGTTCTTC,CASSDSEDEQFF,TRBJ2-1,TRBV6-4,-,-
TGTGCCAGCAGCCCGCGGACAGAGACGACGCACAATGAGCAGTTCTTC,CASSPRTETTHNEQFF,TRBJ2-1,TRBV11-2,-,-
TGCGCCAGCAGACTCCCGGGGGAGAACACTGAAGCTTTCTTT,CASRLPGENTEAFF,TRBJ1-1,TRBV5-1,-,-